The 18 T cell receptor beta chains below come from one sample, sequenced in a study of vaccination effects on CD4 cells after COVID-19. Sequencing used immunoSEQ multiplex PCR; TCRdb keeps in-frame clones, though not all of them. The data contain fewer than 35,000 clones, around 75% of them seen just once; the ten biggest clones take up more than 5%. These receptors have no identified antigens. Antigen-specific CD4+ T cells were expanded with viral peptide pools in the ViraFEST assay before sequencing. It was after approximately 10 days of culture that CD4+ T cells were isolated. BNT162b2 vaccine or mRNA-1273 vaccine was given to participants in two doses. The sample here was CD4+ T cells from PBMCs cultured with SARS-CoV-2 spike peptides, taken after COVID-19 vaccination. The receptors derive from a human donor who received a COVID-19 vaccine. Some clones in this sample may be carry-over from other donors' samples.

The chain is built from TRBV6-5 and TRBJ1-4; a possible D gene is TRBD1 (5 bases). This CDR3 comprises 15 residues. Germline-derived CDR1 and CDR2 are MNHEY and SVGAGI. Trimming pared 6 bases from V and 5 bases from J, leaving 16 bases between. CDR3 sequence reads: CASSAAGPPNEKLFF. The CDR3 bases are TGTGCCAGCAGCGCCGCAGGGCCTCCCAATGAAAAACTGTTTTTT.

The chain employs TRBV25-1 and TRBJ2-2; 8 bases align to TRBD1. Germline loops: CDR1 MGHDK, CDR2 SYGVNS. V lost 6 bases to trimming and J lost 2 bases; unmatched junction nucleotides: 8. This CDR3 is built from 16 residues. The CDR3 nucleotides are TGTGCCAGCAGAGGTGCCGGGACAGGTAACACCGGGGAGCTGTTTTTT. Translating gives CASRGAGTGNTGELFF.

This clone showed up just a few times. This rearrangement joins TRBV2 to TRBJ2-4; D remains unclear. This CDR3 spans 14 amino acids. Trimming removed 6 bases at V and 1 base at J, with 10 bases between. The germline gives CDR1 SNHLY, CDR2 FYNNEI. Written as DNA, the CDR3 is TGTGCCAGCAGCCTCTCCTCGGCCAAAAACATTCAGTACTTC. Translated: CASSLSSAKNIQYF.

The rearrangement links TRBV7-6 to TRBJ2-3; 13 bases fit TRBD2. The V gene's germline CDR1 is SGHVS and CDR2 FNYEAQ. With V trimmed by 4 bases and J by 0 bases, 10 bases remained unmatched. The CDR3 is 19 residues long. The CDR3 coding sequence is TGTGCCAGCAGCTCCCGGACTAGCGGGGGTGGAACTAGCACAGATACGCAGTATTTT. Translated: CASSSRTSGGGTSTDTQYF.

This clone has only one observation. The CDR3 reads CASSFNPPVEGNQPQHF. The CDR3 DNA sequence: TGTGCCAGCAGTTTCAACCCTCCGGTTGAGGGCAATCAGCCCCAGCATTTT. The chain carries TRBV7-3 and TRBJ1-5, with D uncertain. V lost 6 bases and J lost 2, with 20 bases in between. The CDR3 runs to 17 residues. Germline lookup yields CDR1 SGHTA and CDR2 FQGTGA.

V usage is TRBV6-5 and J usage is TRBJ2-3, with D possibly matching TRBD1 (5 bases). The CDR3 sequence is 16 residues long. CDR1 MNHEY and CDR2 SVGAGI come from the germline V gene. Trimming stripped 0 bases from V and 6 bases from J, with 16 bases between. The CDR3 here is CASSYSPGRAGDTQYF. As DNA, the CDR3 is TGTGCCAGCAGTTACTCCCCGGGCAGGGCCGGGGATACGCAGTATTTT.

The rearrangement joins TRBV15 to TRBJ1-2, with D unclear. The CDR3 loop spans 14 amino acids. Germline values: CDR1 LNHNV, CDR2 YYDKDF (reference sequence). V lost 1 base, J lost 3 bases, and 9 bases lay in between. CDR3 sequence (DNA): TGTGCCACCAGCAGAGGGGGTTTTGACTATGGCTACACCTTC. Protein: CATSRGGFDYGYTF.

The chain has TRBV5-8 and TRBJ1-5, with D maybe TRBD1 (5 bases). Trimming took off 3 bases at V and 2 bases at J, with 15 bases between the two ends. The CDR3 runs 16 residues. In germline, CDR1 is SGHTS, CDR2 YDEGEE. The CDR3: CASSSGALMGNQPQHF. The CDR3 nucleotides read TGTGCCAGCAGCTCCGGGGCTTTAATGGGCAATCAGCCCCAGCATTTT.

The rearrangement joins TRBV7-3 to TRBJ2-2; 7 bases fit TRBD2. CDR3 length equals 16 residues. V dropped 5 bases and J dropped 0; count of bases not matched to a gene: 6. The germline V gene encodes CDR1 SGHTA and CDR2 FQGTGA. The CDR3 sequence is CASSRQLATNTGELFF. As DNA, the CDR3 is TGTGCCAGCAGCCGTCAACTAGCGACGAACACCGGGGAGCTGTTTTTT.

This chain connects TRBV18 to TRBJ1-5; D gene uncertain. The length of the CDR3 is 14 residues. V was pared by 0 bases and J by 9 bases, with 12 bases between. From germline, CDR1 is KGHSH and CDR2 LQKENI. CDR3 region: CASSPPPGIWPQHF. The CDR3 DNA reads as TGTGCCAGCTCACCACCGCCCGGCATATGGCCCCAGCATTTT.

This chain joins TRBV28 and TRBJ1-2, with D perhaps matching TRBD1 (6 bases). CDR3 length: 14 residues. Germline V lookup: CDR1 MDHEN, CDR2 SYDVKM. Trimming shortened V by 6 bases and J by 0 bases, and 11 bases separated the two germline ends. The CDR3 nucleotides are TGTGCCAGCAGGACTACAGGGACTAACTATGGCTACACCTTC. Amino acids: CASRTTGTNYGYTF.

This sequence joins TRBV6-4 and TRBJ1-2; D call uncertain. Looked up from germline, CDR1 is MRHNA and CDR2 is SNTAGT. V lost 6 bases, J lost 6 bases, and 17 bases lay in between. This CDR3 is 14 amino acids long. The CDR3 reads CASSGPGWGNGYTF. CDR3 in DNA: TGTGCCAGCAGCGGACCGGGGTGGGGAAATGGCTACACCTTC.

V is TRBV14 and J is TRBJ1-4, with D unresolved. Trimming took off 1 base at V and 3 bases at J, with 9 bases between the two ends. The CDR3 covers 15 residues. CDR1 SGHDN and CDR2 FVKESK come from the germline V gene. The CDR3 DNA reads TGTGCCAGCAGCCAAGGGCGTACGTCTAATGAAAAACTGTTTTTT. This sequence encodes CASSQGRTSNEKLFF.

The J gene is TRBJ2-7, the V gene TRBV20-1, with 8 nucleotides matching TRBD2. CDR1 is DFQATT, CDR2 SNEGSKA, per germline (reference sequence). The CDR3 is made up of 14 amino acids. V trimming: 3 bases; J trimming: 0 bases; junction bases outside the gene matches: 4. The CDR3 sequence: CSASQAGASYEQYV. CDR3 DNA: TGCAGTGCTAGTCAAGCGGGGGCCTCCTACGAGCAGTACGTC.

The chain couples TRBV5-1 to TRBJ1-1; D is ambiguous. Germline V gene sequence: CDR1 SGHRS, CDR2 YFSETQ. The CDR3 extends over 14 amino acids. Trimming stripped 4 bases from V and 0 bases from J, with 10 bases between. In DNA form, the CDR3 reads TGCGCCAGCAGCCAAGGTTCCCTGAACACTGAAGCTTTCTTT. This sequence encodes CASSQGSLNTEAFF.

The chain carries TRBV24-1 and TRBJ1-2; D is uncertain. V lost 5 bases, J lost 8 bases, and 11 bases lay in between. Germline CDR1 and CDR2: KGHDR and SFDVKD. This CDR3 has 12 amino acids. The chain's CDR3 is CATSVSTEGYTF. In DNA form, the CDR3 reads TGTGCCACCAGTGTATCAACGGAGGGCTACACCTTC.

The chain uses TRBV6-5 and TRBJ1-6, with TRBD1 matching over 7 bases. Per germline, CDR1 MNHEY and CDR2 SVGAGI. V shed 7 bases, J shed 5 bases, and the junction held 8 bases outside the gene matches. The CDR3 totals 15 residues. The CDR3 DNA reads TGTGCCAGCACTCCGGACAGGAACAATAATTCACCCCTCCACTTT. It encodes CASTPDRNNNSPLHF.

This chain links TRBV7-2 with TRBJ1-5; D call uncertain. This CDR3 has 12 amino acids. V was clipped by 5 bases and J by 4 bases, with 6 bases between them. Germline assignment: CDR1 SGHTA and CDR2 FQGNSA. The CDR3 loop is CASSLTNQPQHF. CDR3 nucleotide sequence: TGTGCCAGCAGCCTCACGAATCAGCCCCAGCATTTT.